These 6 T cell receptor beta chains were sequenced from one sample in a study of human T cells and chemical hapten exposure. TCRdb analysed the 5' RACE reads with MiXCR anew, one entry per CDR3 protein. The sample includes 95,000 to 120,000 distinct CDR3 sequences, 15% to 20% of them seen just once. The authors' total RNA extraction used unfractionated whole blood. These receptors all stem from a human donor in good health.

This clonotype has more than one count but fewer than ten. The V and J genes are TRBV12-3 or TRBV12-4 and TRBJ2-3; maybe TRBD2 (5 bases). CDR3 length: 15 residues. V shed 2 bases and J shed 1 base, with 10 bases lying between them. The DNA of the CDR3 is TGTGCCAGCAGTTTATATGGTAGCGGCACAGATACGCAGTATTTT. It encodes CASSLYGSGTDTQYF.

The J gene is TRBJ2-5, the V gene TRBV11-2; D is unclear. The CDR3 extends over 12 amino acids. V lost 2 bases and J lost 7, with 8 bases in between. Germline CDR1 is SGHAT and CDR2 is FQNNGV. CDR3 DNA sequence: TGTGCCAGCAGCTTAAGGCTCGCGACCCAGTACTTC. Translation gives CASSLRLATQYF.

The chain has TRBV27 and TRBJ2-1, with 7 bases aligning to TRBD2. V was pared by 2 bases and J by 6 bases, with 7 bases of the junction left unmatched. Germline V gene data show CDR1 as MNHEY and CDR2 as SMNVEV (reference sequence). The CDR3 covers 15 residues. CDR3 DNA: TGTGCCAGCAGTTTAGATTTGGGGGGGGGCAATGAGCAGTTCTTC. Translated: CASSLDLGGGNEQFF.

The V and J genes are TRBV10-3 and TRBJ2-7; 10 bases align to TRBD1. The CDR3 loop spans 17 amino acids. Germline CDR1 is ENHRY and CDR2 is SYGVKD. The junction had 11 bases not matched to a gene; V was cut back by 3 bases and J by 3 bases. CDR3 sequence: CAISDYWDRGRLYEQYF. Here the CDR3 DNA reads TGTGCCATCAGTGATTACTGGGACAGGGGCCGACTCTACGAGCAGTACTTC.

This clonotype is a singleton in its sample. J is TRBJ2-3 and V is TRBV7-9; D unresolved. Trimming removed 5 bases from V and 4 bases from J, with 7 bases in between. Germline V lookup: CDR1 SEHNR, CDR2 FQNEAQ (reference sequence). This CDR3 is 12 amino acids long. CDR3 nucleotides: TGTGCCAGCAGCAGGTCCGCAGATACGCAGTATTTT. Translation: CASSRSADTQYF.

CDR3 in amino acids: CASSPVSGSTDTQYF. The CDR3 nucleotides read TGTGCCAGCTCACCCGTTAGCGGGAGCACAGATACGCAGTATTTT. J is TRBJ2-3 and V is TRBV18, with 7 bases fitting TRBD2. This CDR3 has 15 residues. Trimming cost V 3 bases and J 0 bases; bases outside gene matches: 3. Germline CDR1 is KGHSH and CDR2 is LQKENI.